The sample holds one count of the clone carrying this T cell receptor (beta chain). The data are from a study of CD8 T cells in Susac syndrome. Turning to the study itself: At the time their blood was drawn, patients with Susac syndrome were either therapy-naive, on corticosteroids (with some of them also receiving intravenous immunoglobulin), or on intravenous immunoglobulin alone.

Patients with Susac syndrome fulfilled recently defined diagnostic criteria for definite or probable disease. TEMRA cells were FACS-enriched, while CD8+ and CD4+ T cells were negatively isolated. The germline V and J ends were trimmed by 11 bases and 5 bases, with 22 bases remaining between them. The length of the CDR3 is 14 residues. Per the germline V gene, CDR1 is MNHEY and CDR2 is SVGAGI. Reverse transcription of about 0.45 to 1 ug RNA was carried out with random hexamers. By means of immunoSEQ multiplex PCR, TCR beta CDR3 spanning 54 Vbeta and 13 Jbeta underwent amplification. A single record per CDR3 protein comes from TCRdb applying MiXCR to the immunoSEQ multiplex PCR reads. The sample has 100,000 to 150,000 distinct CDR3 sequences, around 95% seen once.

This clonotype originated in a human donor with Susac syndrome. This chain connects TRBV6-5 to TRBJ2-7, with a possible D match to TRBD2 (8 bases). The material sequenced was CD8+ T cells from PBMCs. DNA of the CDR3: TGTGCCGCTTCAGAGGGACTAGGGGGCGACGAGCAGTACTTC. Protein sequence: CAASEGLGGDEQYF.